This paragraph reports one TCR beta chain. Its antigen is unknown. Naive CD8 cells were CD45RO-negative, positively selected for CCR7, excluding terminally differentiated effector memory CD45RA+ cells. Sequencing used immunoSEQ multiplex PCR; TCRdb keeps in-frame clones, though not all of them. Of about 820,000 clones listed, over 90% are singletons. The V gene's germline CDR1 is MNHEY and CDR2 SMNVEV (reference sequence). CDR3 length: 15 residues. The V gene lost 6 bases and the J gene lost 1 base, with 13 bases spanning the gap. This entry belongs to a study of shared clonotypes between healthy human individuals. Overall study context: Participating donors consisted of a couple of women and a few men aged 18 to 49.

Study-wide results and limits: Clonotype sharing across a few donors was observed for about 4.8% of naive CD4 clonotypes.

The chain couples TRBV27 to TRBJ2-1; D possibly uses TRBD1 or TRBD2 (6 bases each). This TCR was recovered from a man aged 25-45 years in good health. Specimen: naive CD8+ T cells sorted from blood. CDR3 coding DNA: TGTGCCAGCAGACGGGGGCTTAGGTCCTACAATGAGCAGTTCTTC. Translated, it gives CASRRGLRSYNEQFF.